The rows below give T cell receptor beta chains drawn from one sample of a study of identical twins' blood T cells. One entry per CDR3 protein results from TCRdb running MiXCR on the 5' RACE reads. This table holds roughly 340,000 distinct CDR3 sequences, under 30% found once. The source material was PBMCs. The source of these receptors is a woman aged 18-49 years in good health. CDR3s include the opening cysteine and the closing phenylalanine or tryptophan. Fields, in order: J gene, clone size, V gene, D gene, CDR3 protein, CDR3 DNA. D genes are given only for firm matches. Size is omitted from some rows. Given values are once, few, many or a class for expanded clones.

J gene: TRBJ2-5
clone size: few
V gene: TRBV3-1
D gene: -
CDR3 protein: CASSQVPGPQETQYF
CDR3 DNA: TGTGCCAGCAGCCAAGTTCCGGGACCTCAAGAGACCCAGTACTTC

J gene: TRBJ1-2
clone size: -
V gene: TRBV11-2
D gene: -
CDR3 protein: CASSPQARANYGYTF
CDR3 DNA: TGTGCCAGCAGCCCCCAAGCCAGAGCTAACTATGGCTACACCTTC

J gene: TRBJ2-1
clone size: -
V gene: TRBV3-1
D gene: -
CDR3 protein: CANSPTPLNEQFF
CDR3 DNA: TGTGCCAACAGCCCCACTCCTTTAAATGAGCAGTTCTTC

J gene: TRBJ1-1
clone size: -
V gene: TRBV29-1
D gene: -
CDR3 protein: CSVLHNTEAFF
CDR3 DNA: TGCAGCGTTCTGCACAACACTGAAGCTTTCTTT

J gene: TRBJ2-1
clone size: few
V gene: TRBV5-6
D gene: -
CDR3 protein: CASSLGWSGEDEQFF
CDR3 DNA: TGTGCCAGCAGCTTGGGCTGGTCGGGAGAGGATGAGCAGTTCTTC

J gene: TRBJ2-5
clone size: -
V gene: TRBV5-1
D gene: -
CDR3 protein: CASSSVLQETQCF
CDR3 DNA: TGCGCCAGCAGCTCGGTTCTCCAAGAGACCCAGTGCTTC

J gene: TRBJ1-1
clone size: many
V gene: TRBV30
D gene: -
CDR3 protein: CAWSVGVNTEAFF
CDR3 DNA: TGTGCCTGGAGTGTAGGAGTAAACACTGAAGCTTTCTTT

J gene: TRBJ2-1
clone size: -
V gene: TRBV19
D gene: -
CDR3 protein: CASSGSGDHEQFF
CDR3 DNA: TGTGCCAGTAGTGGGTCAGGTGACCATGAGCAGTTCTTC

J gene: TRBJ1-6
clone size: -
V gene: TRBV5-1
D gene: -
CDR3 protein: CASSLAGLQTNSPLHF
CDR3 DNA: TGCGCCAGCAGCTTGGCGGGACTCCAGACGAATTCACCCCTCCACTTT

J gene: TRBJ2-1
clone size: many
V gene: TRBV5-1
D gene: -
CDR3 protein: CASSLGLARDEQFF
CDR3 DNA: TGCGCCAGCAGCTTGGGTCTAGCACGGGACGAGCAGTTCTTC

J gene: TRBJ1-5
clone size: few
V gene: TRBV20-1
D gene: -
CDR3 protein: CSAGHLSNQPQHF
CDR3 DNA: TGCAGCGCCGGACACCTTAGCAATCAGCCCCAGCATTTT

J gene: TRBJ2-3
clone size: few
V gene: TRBV20-1
D gene: -
CDR3 protein: CSASMRLSTDTQYF
CDR3 DNA: TGCAGTGCTAGTATGCGACTAAGCACAGATACGCAGTATTTT

J gene: TRBJ1-4
clone size: many
V gene: TRBV7-2
D gene: -
CDR3 protein: CASSRGGAYNEKLFF
CDR3 DNA: TGTGCCAGCAGCAGGGGTGGGGCATATAATGAAAAACTGTTTTTT

J gene: TRBJ2-5
clone size: few
V gene: TRBV10-3
D gene: -
CDR3 protein: CASHAQGEGETQYF
CDR3 DNA: TGTGCCAGCCACGCACAGGGGGAGGGAGAGACCCAGTACTTC

J gene: TRBJ2-1
clone size: few
V gene: TRBV29-1
D gene: -
CDR3 protein: CSVESSYNEQFF
CDR3 DNA: TGCAGCGTTGAGAGCTCCTACAATGAGCAGTTCTTC

J gene: TRBJ2-2
clone size: -
V gene: TRBV5-6
D gene: -
CDR3 protein: CASSSELRGELFF
CDR3 DNA: TGTGCCAGCAGCTCCGAATTAAGGGGGGAGCTGTTTTTT

J gene: TRBJ1-5
clone size: few
V gene: TRBV5-1
D gene: -
CDR3 protein: CASSPTSRGNQPQHF
CDR3 DNA: TGCGCCAGCAGCCCGACCAGCAGGGGCAATCAGCCCCAGCATTTT

J gene: TRBJ2-2
clone size: few
V gene: TRBV20-1
D gene: -
CDR3 protein: CSAENTGELFF
CDR3 DNA: TGCAGTGCAGAAAACACCGGGGAGCTGTTTTTT

J gene: TRBJ2-7
clone size: -
V gene: TRBV5-1
D gene: -
CDR3 protein: CASSPSRDTMNEQYF
CDR3 DNA: TGCGCCAGCAGTCCATCCCGGGACACCATGAACGAGCAGTACTTC

J gene: TRBJ2-7
clone size: -
V gene: TRBV6-6
D gene: -
CDR3 protein: CASSFDPTYEQYF
CDR3 DNA: TGTGCCAGCAGTTTTGACCCCACCTACGAGCAGTACTTC

J gene: TRBJ2-1
clone size: -
V gene: TRBV20-1
D gene: -
CDR3 protein: CSARAGTERSYNEQFF
CDR3 DNA: TGCAGTGCTAGAGCGGGCACCGAGCGCTCCTACAATGAGCAGTTCTTC